This T cell receptor beta chain was sequenced in a study of Graves' ophthalmopathy and Graves' hyperthyroidism. Across the study: Peripheral blood was gathered at first diagnosis, ahead of any treatment whatsoever.

The CDR3 totals 13 residues. Germline V gene sequence: CDR1 SSHAT, CDR2 FNYEAQ (reference sequence). PBMCs came from roughly 9.2 ml of fresh peripheral blood. Whole-study findings and limits: The model's prediction of ophthalmopathy progression had roughly 70% sensitivity and approximately 77% specificity. The authors also found most expanded thyroid clonotypes above 0.001 frequency in blood.

The authors amplified TCR beta CDR3 regions, and they did so from RNA transcripts for repertoire sequencing. Second-round multiplex PCR came after first-round RT-PCR with HTBI primers. TCRdb re-called the multiplex PCR reads with MiXCR, one entry per CDR3 protein. The table records 200,000 to 250,000 distinct CDR3 sequences, approximately 29% of them present only once. This clonotype was seen many times. The antigen is undetermined. A read error may produce the germline difference seen at one junction end. Input material: peripheral blood. The receptor comes from a man aged 50 to 60 with Graves' ophthalmopathy. This rearrangement joins TRBV7-7 to TRBJ2-7; possible D gene TRBD2, 6 bases. The CDR3 protein is CASSLGSGSEQYF. In DNA form, the CDR3 reads TGTGCTAGCAGCTTAGGTAGCGGTTCCGAGCAGTACTTC.